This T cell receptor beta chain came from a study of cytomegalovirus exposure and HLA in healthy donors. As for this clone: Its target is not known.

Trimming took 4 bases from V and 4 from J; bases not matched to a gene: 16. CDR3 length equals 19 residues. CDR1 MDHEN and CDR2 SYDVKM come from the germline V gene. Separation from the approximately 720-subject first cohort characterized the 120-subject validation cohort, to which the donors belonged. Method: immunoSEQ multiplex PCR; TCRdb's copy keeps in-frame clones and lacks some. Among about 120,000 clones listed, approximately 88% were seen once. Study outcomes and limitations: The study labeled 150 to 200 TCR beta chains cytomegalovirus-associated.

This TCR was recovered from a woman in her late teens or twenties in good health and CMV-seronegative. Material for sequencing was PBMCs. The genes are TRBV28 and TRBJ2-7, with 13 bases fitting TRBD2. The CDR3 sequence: CASSSYPGLAGDTYYEQYF. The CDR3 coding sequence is TGTGCCAGCAGTTCCTACCCCGGACTAGCGGGGGATACGTATTACGAGCAGTACTTC.